What follows are 22 T cell receptor beta chains derived from one specimen sequenced in a study of T cells in localized non-small cell lung cancer. Assay used: immunoSEQ multiplex PCR; TCRdb lists only in-frame clones, some missing. The profile shows about 48,000 clones, roughly 80% of them singletons. This sample comprised peripheral blood, obtained before any cancer treatment. The receptors were sampled from a man between 40 and 69 years old with stage I squamous cell lung carcinoma.

In its sample, this clone was seen a few times. The chain recombines TRBV28 with TRBJ1-2, with TRBD1 matching over 7 bases. V lost 2 bases and J lost 8; bases outside the gene matches: 8. This CDR3 region has 14 residues. Germline assignment: CDR1 MDHEN and CDR2 SYDVKM. CDR3 in DNA: TGTGCCAGCAGTTTACGGGACAGTTTAAGAGGCTACACCTTC. Translating it yields CASSLRDSLRGYTF.

The chain has TRBV7-9 and TRBJ2-3; weak D call: TRBD2 (6 bases). Trimming left V 1 base short and J 4 bases short, with 12 bases between. This CDR3 comprises 15 residues. In germline, CDR1 is SEHNR, CDR2 FQNEAQ (reference sequence). CDR3 coding DNA: TGTGCCAGCAGCTTAGGAGGAGTAGCGGCAGATACGCAGTATTTT. Its protein product is CASSLGGVAADTQYF.

The chain carries TRBV7-3 and TRBJ2-5, with 14 bases fitting TRBD2. CDR1 SGHTA and CDR2 FQGTGA come from the germline V gene. The CDR3 contains 16 residues. V shed 4 bases, J shed 7 bases, and the junction held 8 bases outside the gene matches. The CDR3 loop reads CASSSGTSGGLVTQYF. CDR3 DNA: TGTGCCAGCAGCTCCGGGACTAGCGGGGGTTTGGTGACCCAGTACTTC.

The chain uses TRBV28 and TRBJ1-5, with 10 bases fitting TRBD1. CDR1 and CDR2 (germline): MDHEN, SYDVKM. Trimming cost V 5 bases and J 5 bases; bases outside gene matches: 6. This CDR3 has 15 residues. In nucleotides, the CDR3 is TGTGCCAGCAGTGCGCGGACAGGGGGTTATCAGCCCCAGCATTTT. Translating gives CASSARTGGYQPQHF.

The V gene is TRBV18, the J gene TRBJ2-7; D assignment may be TRBD1 or TRBD2 (5 bases each). Per germline, CDR1 KGHSH and CDR2 LQKENI. The CDR3 extends over 12 amino acids. Trimming cost V 5 bases and J 5 bases, with 10 bases left between them. Written as DNA, the CDR3 is TGTGCCAGCTCATATAGGGACCACGAGCAGTACTTC. The encoded protein is CASSYRDHEQYF.

This chain connects TRBV28 to TRBJ2-2; D might be TRBD2 (7 bases). V was clipped by 3 bases and J by 6 bases, with 14 bases between them. The CDR3 is 15 amino acids. The germline V gene encodes CDR1 MDHEN and CDR2 SYDVKM. For the CDR3, the DNA is TGTGCCAGCAGTTTTAGTGGGGGGGCCGCCGGGGAGCTGTTTTTT. Encoded protein: CASSFSGGAAGELFF.

The chain couples TRBV7-2 to TRBJ1-5; possibly TRBD1 for D (6 bases). Per germline, CDR1 SGHTA and CDR2 FQGNSA. Trimming took off 1 base at V and 3 bases at J, with 10 bases between the two ends. This CDR3 has 15 amino acids. The CDR3, as DNA: TGTGCCAGCAGCTTAGACAGGGACGTCAATCAGCCCCAGCATTTT. Its translation is CASSLDRDVNQPQHF. The whole variable domain, filled in from reference TRBV7-2 and TRBJ1-5, reads GAGVSQSPSNKVTEKGKDVELRCDPISGHTALYWYRQSLGQGLEFLIYFQGNSAPDKSGLPSDRFSAERTGGSVSTLTIQRTQQEDSAVYLCASSLDRDVNQPQHFGDGTRLSIL.

The chain links TRBV19 to TRBJ1-4; 7 nucleotides match TRBD1. Germline V gives CDR1 LNHDA, CDR2 SQIVND (reference sequence). Trimming cost V 6 bases and J 3 bases; bases outside gene matches: 13. The CDR3 consists of 17 residues. CDR3 residues: CASRGITGDAANEKLFF. DNA of the CDR3: TGTGCCAGTAGGGGGATTACAGGGGACGCGGCTAATGAAAAACTGTTTTTT.

The chain employs TRBV9 and TRBJ1-3, with D possibly matching TRBD1 (5 bases). The CDR3 extends over 16 amino acids. Per germline, CDR1 SGDLS and CDR2 YYNGEE. V was clipped by 0 bases and J by 4 bases, with 14 bases between them. CDR3 in amino acids: CASSVGQGVDGNTIYF. The CDR3 region has the DNA TGTGCCAGCAGCGTAGGTCAGGGTGTAGACGGAAACACCATATATTTT.

This rearrangement joins TRBV23-1 to TRBJ2-7; D is possibly TRBD2 (6 bases). TRBV23-1 is recorded as an ORF, its role being uncertain. Trimming stripped 2 bases from V and 5 bases from J, with 16 bases between. This CDR3 is built from 15 residues. CDR3 protein: CASSQPGGLWNEQYF. DNA for the CDR3: TGCGCCAGCAGTCAACCTGGGGGGTTATGGAACGAGCAGTACTTC.

The chain uses TRBV7-9 and TRBJ1-6; 7 bases agree with TRBD1. CDR3 length: 15 amino acids. V lost 1 base to trimming and J lost 7 bases; unmatched junction nucleotides: 4. Germline V CDR1 and CDR2: SEHNR, FQNEAQ (reference sequence). Here the CDR3 DNA reads TGTGCCAGCAGCTTAGAGACAGGGATAAATTCACCCCTCCACTTT. Its protein is CASSLETGINSPLHF. The full variable domain, its missing parts supplied by reference TRBV7-9 and TRBJ1-6, is DTGVSQNPRHKITKRGQNVTFRCDPISEHNRLYWYRQTLGQGPEFLTYFQNEAQLEKSRLLSDRFSAERPKGSFSTLEIQRTEQGDSAMYLCASSLETGINSPLHFGNGTRLTVT.

This clone has just one count. This sequence joins TRBV11-2 and TRBJ2-5, with 10 bases fitting TRBD2. CDR1 and CDR2 from the germline V gene are SGHAT and FQNNGV. The CDR3 has 15 amino acids. After removal of 4 bases from V and 1 base from J, the junction contained 3 bases not matched to a gene. The CDR3 here is CASSSPSGGQETQYF. As DNA, the CDR3 is TGTGCCAGCAGCTCTCCTAGCGGGGGCCAAGAGACCCAGTACTTC.

V gene TRBV2 combines with J gene TRBJ1-4, with TRBD1 matching 10 bases. The ends lost 5 bases at V and 10 bases at J; junction bases unmatched: 4. The germline V gene has CDR1 SNHLY and CDR2 FYNNEI. This CDR3 has 13 residues. Here the CDR3 reads CASSPGQGTKLFF. The CDR3, as DNA: TGTGCCAGCAGTCCGGGACAGGGGACAAAACTGTTTTTT.

The V call is TRBV4-3, the J call TRBJ1-6; D perhaps matches TRBD1 (5 bases). The CDR3 runs 14 residues. Per the germline V gene, CDR1 is LGHNA and CDR2 is YSLEER. Trimming shortened V by 1 base and J by 10 bases, and 11 bases separated the two germline ends. As DNA, the CDR3 is TGCGCCAGCAGCCAAGGATTCGGGGCCTCACCCCTCCACTTT. Its protein product is CASSQGFGASPLHF.

The V and J genes are TRBV5-6 and TRBJ2-2; D is unclear. Per germline, CDR1 SGHDT and CDR2 YYEEEE. Trimming pared 3 bases from V and 7 bases from J, leaving 7 bases between. The CDR3 loop spans 12 amino acids. The CDR3 loop reads CASSSFIGELFF. In nucleotides, the CDR3 is TGTGCCAGCAGCTCCTTTATCGGGGAGCTGTTTTTT.

By sample fraction, this clone is medium-sized. The rearrangement links TRBV5-5 to TRBJ2-1; possibly TRBD1 for D (5 bases). The length of the CDR3 is 18 residues. Germline V gene sequence: CDR1 SGHKS, CDR2 YYEKEE (reference sequence). Trimming stripped 3 bases from V and 6 bases from J, with 25 bases between. CDR3 protein: CASSSWGYRVLKSNEQFF. CDR3 nucleotides: TGTGCCAGCAGCTCGTGGGGCTACCGGGTCCTCAAATCCAATGAGCAGTTCTTC.

The rearrangement uses TRBV30 and TRBJ1-6, with D possibly being TRBD1 (5 bases). Germline-derived CDR1 and CDR2 are GTSNPN and SVGIG (reference sequence). Trimming took off 0 bases at V and 11 bases at J, with 8 bases between the two ends. This CDR3 comprises 12 residues. The chain's CDR3 is CAWSVRDPPLHF. The CDR3 DNA reads as TGTGCCTGGAGTGTGCGGGACCCACCCCTCCACTTT.

This rearrangement joins TRBV5-1 to TRBJ2-3; D remains ambiguous. Trimming cost V 0 bases and J 2 bases, with 7 bases left between them. Germline V gene lookup returns CDR1 SGHRS and CDR2 YFSETQ. The CDR3 is made up of 14 amino acids. The CDR3 DNA is TGCGCCAGCAGCTTGGAAGTCTTCACAGATACGCAGTATTTT. Translating gives CASSLEVFTDTQYF.

V is TRBV30 and J is TRBJ2-7; TRBD1 aligns across 9 bases. The CDR3 contains 14 residues. The germline CDR1 and CDR2 sequences are GTSNPN and SVGIG (reference sequence). V shed 7 bases, J shed 4 bases, and the junction held 11 bases outside the gene matches. The CDR3 DNA reads TGTGCCTCGCGCCCCGGACAGGGGATGTACGAGCAGTACTTC. It specifies CASRPGQGMYEQYF.

The genes are TRBV2 and TRBJ1-1, with D perhaps TRBD1 (5 bases). The germline V gene encodes CDR1 SNHLY and CDR2 FYNNEI. With 4 bases removed from V and 8 bases from J, the gap between germline ends came to 8 bases. CDR3 length equals 11 residues. The CDR3 spells CASSGWGEAFF. The CDR3 region has the DNA TGTGCCAGCAGTGGTTGGGGGGAAGCTTTCTTT.

This chain links TRBV9 with TRBJ2-7; 10 nucleotides align to TRBD1. Germline assignment: CDR1 SGDLS and CDR2 YYNGEE. The V segment lost 3 bases and the J segment 6 bases; nucleotides outside the gene matches: 6. This CDR3 comprises 14 residues. The DNA of the CDR3 is TGTGCCAGCAGCGAAGGGACAGGGGTCTTCGAGCAGTACTTC. It is translated as CASSEGTGVFEQYF.

This chain joins TRBV11-2 and TRBJ1-3; perhaps TRBD1 as D (6 bases). V lost 3 bases, J lost 2 bases, and 14 bases lay in between. This CDR3 is built from 16 residues. Germline CDR1 and CDR2: SGHAT and FQNNGV. DNA of the CDR3: TGTGCCAGCAGCTTTATTGGACAGAAGGCTGGAAACACCATATATTTT. It encodes CASSFIGQKAGNTIYF.